This T cell receptor (beta chain) comes out of a study of blood T cell repertoires in COVID-19. About the research overall: T cells, B-cell-depleted T cells, or PBMCs supplied cDNA or gDNA.

This clone was found once. This CDR3 comprises 15 residues. CDR1 and CDR2 from the germline V gene are MNHEY and SMNVEV (reference sequence). Trimming cost V 2 bases and J 1 base, with 11 bases left between them. Profiled with immunoSEQ multiplex PCR; TCRdb holds only in-frame clones, not every one. The sample holds 150,000 to 180,000 clones; over 75% are singletons and the top ten take 0.63%. The receptor was isolated from a man in his fifties or sixties with COVID-19, enrolled during active disease. Material for sequencing was peripheral blood. The chain carries TRBV27 and TRBJ1-2; no firm D call. CDR3 sequence (DNA): TGTGCCAGCAGTTTAAATGGGCCCGATAACTATGGCTACACCTTC. It codes for CASSLNGPDNYGYTF.